Included here is one TCR beta chain sequence, with context. The antigen is not known. V lost 3 bases and J lost 2, with 13 bases in between. The CDR3 runs to 15 residues. CDR1 MDHEN and CDR2 SYDVKM come from the germline V gene. This entry comes from a study of blood T cells in healthy people across ages. Then a second PCR, running about 6 to 12 cycles, was carried out with a sample-barcoded 5' primer and a J-beta primer mix. Through a template-switch adaptor with 12 random nucleotides, each cDNA molecule received a tag. A single record per CDR3 protein comes from TCRdb applying MiXCR to the 5' RACE reads. The table includes fewer than 1,200,000 distinct CDR3 sequences, under 30% detected once. Study conclusions and caveats: What prevented conclusive comparison of naive and antigen-experienced cells was that PBMCs were unsorted.

These records were also assigned to another study, of T cells of mothers and their children. As reported in that work: Reads obtained per mother exceeded 8.5 million TCR beta CDR3 reads, with a few million obtained per child. For related and unrelated pairs alike, thymic selection shapes TCR recombination output similarly.

V gene TRBV28 combines with J gene TRBJ2-5; D unclear. The sample consisted of blood. The TCR was taken from a girl aged 2 to 9 in good health. CDR3 nucleotide sequence: TGTGCCAGCAGTTTGATAGCTATACCTCAAGAGACCCAGTACTTC. Residues: CASSLIAIPQETQYF.